This T cell receptor beta chain is drawn from a study of a mutant IDH1 vaccine in newly diagnosed glioma. Whole-study context: Beginning 4-6 weeks after radiotherapy alone, or with temozolomide cycles, vaccination took place.

Some clones are missing from TCRdb's copy, which holds only in-frame ones; the method was immunoSEQ multiplex PCR. In the table there are fewer than 45,000 clones, around 76% of which are singletons. Described time point: week 23, last vaccination. Vaccinated patients received 300 ug of mutant IDH1 20-mer peptide per dose, with topical imiquimod. To note about this clone: Its matching antigen is unknown.

Between the trimmed V and J ends, which lost 4 bases and 2 bases, there was a span of 11 bases. This CDR3 has 15 residues. Germline V CDR1 and CDR2: SNHLY, FYNNEI. Sequencing used PBMCs, obtained from a glioma patient whose treatment included an IDH1 peptide vaccine. This TCR derives from a man aged 50 to 59 with glioma. The chain recombines TRBV2 with TRBJ2-2; D possibly corresponds to TRBD1 (5 bases). In DNA, the CDR3 is TGTGCCAGCAGTGGGGGCAGTACAAACACCGGGGAGCTGTTTTTT. This gives the protein CASSGGSTNTGELFF.